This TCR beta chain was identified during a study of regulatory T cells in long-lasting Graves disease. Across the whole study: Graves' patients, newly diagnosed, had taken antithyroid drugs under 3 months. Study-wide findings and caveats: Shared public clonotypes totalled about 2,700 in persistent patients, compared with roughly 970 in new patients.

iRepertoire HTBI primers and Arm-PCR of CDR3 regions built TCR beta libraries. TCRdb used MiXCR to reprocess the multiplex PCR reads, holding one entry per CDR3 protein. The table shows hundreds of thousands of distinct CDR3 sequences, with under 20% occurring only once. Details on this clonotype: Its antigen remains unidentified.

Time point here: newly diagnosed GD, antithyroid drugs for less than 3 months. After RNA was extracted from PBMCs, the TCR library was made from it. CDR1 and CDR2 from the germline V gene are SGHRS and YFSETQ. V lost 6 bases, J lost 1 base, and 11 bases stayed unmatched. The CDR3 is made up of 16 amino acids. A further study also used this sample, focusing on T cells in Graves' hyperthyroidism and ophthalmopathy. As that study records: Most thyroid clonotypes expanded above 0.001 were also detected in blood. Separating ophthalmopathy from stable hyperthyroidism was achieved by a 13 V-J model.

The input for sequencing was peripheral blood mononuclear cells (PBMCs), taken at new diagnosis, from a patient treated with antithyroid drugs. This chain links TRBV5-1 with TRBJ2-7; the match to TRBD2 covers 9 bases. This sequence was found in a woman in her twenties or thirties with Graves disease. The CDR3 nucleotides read TGCGCCAGCACCACGGCGGGGGGGGGCACGTCCTACGAGCAGTACTTC. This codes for CASTTAGGGTSYEQYF.